These T cell receptor beta chains were read from a single sample in a study of CD8 T cells in ankylosing spondylitis. MiXCR, applied by TCRdb to the 5' RACE reads, yields one record per CDR3 protein. Found here are roughly 200,000 distinct CDR3 sequences, more than 10% of them singletons; the top ten hold 16%. Input material: blood, either unsorted or a sorted T cell fraction (not recorded which). These receptors all stem from a male donor with ankylosing spondylitis or in good health (not recorded which). The conserved cysteine and the conserved F or W are not part of the CDR3 here. A D gene is named only where the DNA matches it firmly. Expanded clones are given a class, and other clones once, few, many or no size at all.

>TRBD2|TRBJ2-3|many|TRBV12-3/TRBV12-4
ASSFPAGFTDTQY
>TRBD1|TRBJ2-7|.|TRBV9
ASSRGGQAYEQY
>TRBD1|TRBJ2-7|few|TRBV2
ASSDLGQGAYEQY
>TRBD2|TRBJ2-1|.|TRBV7-9
ASSLGSSGLDEQF
>.|TRBJ2-1|few|TRBV6-1
ASSLLGPNEQF
>TRBD2|TRBJ2-7|few|TRBV29-1
SVSGGLPQSYEQY
>.|TRBJ2-7|many|TRBV2
ASSPDYEQY
>.|TRBJ2-1|once|TRBV11-1
ASSLDDGAHNEQF
>.|TRBJ2-5|few|TRBV4-1
ASKDTVGETQY
>.|TRBJ2-1|.|TRBV7-8
ASSLARGAALRNEQF
>.|TRBJ2-2|many|TRBV27
ASTVQGTGELF
>.|TRBJ2-1|few|TRBV5-1
ASSFSASLSSYNEQF
>TRBD2|TRBJ2-7|few|TRBV4-1
ASSSSTSGEPYEQY
>.|TRBJ2-1|.|TRBV7-6
ASSLARVPYNEQF
>.|TRBJ1-2|many|TRBV25-1
ASRDSYGYT
>TRBD2|TRBJ2-7|.|TRBV11-2
ASSPGLAGPTSSYEQY
>.|TRBJ2-7|few|TRBV4-2
ASSQDEGQGALGDEQY
>TRBD1|TRBJ2-1|.|TRBV5-1
ASSAKTGGWDEQF
>TRBD1|TRBJ1-2|few|TRBV15
ATSRGTGPYGYT
>TRBD1|TRBJ2-2|.|TRBV11-2
ASSPHIGTGEVRTGELF
>.|TRBJ1-5|.|TRBV19
ASSAPTDFGGPQH
>.|TRBJ2-3|.|TRBV11-2
ASSLDAYTDTQY
>TRBD2|TRBJ2-7|.|TRBV5-4
ASSFRTSGYYEQY
>TRBD2|TRBJ2-2|.|TRBV10-3
AISAGLAVAGELF
>.|TRBJ1-2|few|TRBV29-1
SVESDSDYGYT
>TRBD2|TRBJ2-7|.|TRBV15
ATSRGTSGRAGEQY
>TRBD2|TRBJ2-7|few|TRBV10-2
ASSESSGRGNEQY